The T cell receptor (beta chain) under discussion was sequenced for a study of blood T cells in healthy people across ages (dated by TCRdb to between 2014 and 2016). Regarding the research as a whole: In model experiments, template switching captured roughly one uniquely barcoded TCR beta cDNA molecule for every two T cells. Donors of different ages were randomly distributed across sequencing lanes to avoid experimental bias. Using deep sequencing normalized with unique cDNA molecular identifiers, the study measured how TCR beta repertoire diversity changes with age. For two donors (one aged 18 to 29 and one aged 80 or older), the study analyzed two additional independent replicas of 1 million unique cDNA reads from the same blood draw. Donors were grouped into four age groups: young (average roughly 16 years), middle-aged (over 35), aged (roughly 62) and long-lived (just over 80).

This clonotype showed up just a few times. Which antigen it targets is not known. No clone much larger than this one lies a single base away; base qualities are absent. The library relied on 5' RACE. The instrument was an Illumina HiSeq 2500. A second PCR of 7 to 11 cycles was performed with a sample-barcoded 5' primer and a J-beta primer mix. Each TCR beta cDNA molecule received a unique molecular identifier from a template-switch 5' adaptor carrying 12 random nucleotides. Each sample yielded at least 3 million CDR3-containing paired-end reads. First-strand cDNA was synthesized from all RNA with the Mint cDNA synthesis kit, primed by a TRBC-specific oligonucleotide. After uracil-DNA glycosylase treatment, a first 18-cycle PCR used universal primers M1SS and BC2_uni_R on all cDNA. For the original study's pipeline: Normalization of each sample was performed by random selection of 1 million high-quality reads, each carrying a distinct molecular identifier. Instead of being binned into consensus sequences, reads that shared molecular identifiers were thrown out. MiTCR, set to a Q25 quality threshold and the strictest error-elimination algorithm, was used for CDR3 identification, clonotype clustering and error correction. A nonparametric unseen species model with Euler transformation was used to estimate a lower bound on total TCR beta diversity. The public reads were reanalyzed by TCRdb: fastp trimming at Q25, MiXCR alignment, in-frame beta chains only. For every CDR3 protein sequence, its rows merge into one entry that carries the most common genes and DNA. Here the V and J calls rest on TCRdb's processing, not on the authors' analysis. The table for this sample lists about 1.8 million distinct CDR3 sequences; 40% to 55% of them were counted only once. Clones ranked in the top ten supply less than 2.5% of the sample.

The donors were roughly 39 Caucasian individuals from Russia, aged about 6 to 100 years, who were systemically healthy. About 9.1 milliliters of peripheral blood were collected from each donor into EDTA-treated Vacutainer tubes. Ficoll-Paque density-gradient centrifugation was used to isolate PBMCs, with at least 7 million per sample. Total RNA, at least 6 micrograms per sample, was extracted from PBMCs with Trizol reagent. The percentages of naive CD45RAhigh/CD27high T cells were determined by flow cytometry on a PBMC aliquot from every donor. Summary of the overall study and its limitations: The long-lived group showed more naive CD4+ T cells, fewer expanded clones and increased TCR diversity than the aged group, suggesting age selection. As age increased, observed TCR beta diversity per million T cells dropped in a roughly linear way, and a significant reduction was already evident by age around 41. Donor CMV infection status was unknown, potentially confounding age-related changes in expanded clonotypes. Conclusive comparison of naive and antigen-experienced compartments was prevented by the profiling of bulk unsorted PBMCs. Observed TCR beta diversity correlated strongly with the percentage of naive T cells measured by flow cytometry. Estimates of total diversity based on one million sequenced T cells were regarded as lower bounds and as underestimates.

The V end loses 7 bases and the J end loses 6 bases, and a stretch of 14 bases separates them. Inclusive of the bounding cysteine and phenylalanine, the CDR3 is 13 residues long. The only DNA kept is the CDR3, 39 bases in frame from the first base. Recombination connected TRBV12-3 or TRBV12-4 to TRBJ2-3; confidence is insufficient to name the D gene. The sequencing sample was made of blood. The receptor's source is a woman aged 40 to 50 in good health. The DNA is TGTGCCAGCACTATAGATCGGGTCGATACGCAGTATTTT. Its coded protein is CASTIDRVDTQYF.